A selection of T cell receptor beta chains follows, all from one sample in a study of early T cells in non-severe SARS-CoV-2 infection. TCRdb independently ran MiXCR on the 5' RACE reads; one entry per CDR3 protein. The sample consists of 50,000 to 75,000 distinct CDR3 sequences, about 11% of them appearing once. The material sequenced was whole blood, taken at baseline. The source is an adult who was a healthcare worker with PCR-confirmed SARS-CoV-2 infection or an uninfected control (not recorded which). The donor label of this sample is uncertain. Each CDR3 is given with its conserved first and last residue. Each record gives: D gene, V gene, J gene, clone size, CDR3 protein, CDR3 DNA. The D gene is left open where the match is weak. The listing skips clone size in some rows; elsewhere it reads once, few, many or a size class.

>-|TRBV30|TRBJ1-6|few
CAWTVGASPLHF
TGTGCCTGGACAGTCGGGGCTTCACCCCTCCACTTT
>-|TRBV2|TRBJ1-6|-
CASTKGTPSPLHF
TGTGCCAGCACTAAGGGTACCCCTTCACCCCTCCACTTT
>TRBD1|TRBV6-1|TRBJ2-3|few
CASRERGGADTQYF
TGTGCCAGCAGGGAAAGAGGGGGCGCAGATACGCAGTATTTT
>-|TRBV18|TRBJ2-5|few
CASSLSVKNQETQYF
TGTGCCAGCTCCCTGTCCGTAAAGAACCAAGAGACCCAGTACTTC
>-|TRBV29-1|TRBJ1-2|-
CSVVGYTF
TGCAGCGTTGTGGGGTACACCTTC
>-|TRBV12-3/TRBV12-4|TRBJ1-4|-
CASSGQRRGEKLFF
TGTGCCAGCAGTGGACAGCGACGGGGGGAAAAACTGTTTTTT
>-|TRBV5-4|TRBJ2-2|-
CASSLGSGGTGELFF
TGTGCCAGCAGCTTGGGGTCAGGAGGAACCGGGGAGCTGTTTTTT
>-|TRBV12-3/TRBV12-4|TRBJ1-1|-
CASIGEGNTEAFF
TGTGCCAGCATCGGAGAGGGTAACACTGAAGCTTTCTTT
>-|TRBV2|TRBJ2-2|few
CASSEFRTNTGELFF
TGTGCCAGCAGTGAGTTTCGTACAAACACCGGGGAGCTGTTTTTT
>TRBD1|TRBV6-6|TRBJ2-6|-
CASRPPGQGRTGTNVLTF
TGTGCCAGCAGGCCACCGGGACAGGGGCGCACTGGGACCAACGTCCTGACTTTC
>TRBD1|TRBV7-3|TRBJ2-3|-
CASRRTIRGKLTDTQYF
TGTGCCAGCAGGAGAACGATCAGGGGGAAGTTGACAGATACGCAGTATTTT
>TRBD1|TRBV7-3|TRBJ1-6|-
CASSLGTGYNSPLHF
TGTGCCAGCAGCCTGGGGACAGGTTATAATTCACCCCTCCACTTT
>-|TRBV5-4|TRBJ2-5|few
CASSSKARGPSQETQYF
TGTGCCAGCAGCTCCAAAGCTCGGGGCCCGAGCCAAGAGACCCAGTACTTC
>TRBD1|TRBV4-1|TRBJ2-1|many
CASSQDSRGTGAYFF
TGCGCCAGCAGCCAAGATTCTAGGGGGACAGGGGCGTATTTCTTC
>-|TRBV29-1|TRBJ2-1|few
CSGGSNNEQFF
TGCAGCGGGGGGAGCAACAATGAGCAGTTCTTC
>TRBD1|TRBV29-1|TRBJ1-1|many
CSVEGQGSTEAFF
TGCAGCGTTGAGGGACAGGGAAGCACTGAAGCTTTCTTT
>-|TRBV5-1|TRBJ2-5|-
CASSLGTGTPAQETQYF
TGCGCCAGCAGCTTGGGGACCGGGACGCCAGCTCAAGAGACCCAGTACTTC
>-|TRBV12-3/TRBV12-4|TRBJ2-2|few
CASSSRQENTGELFF
TGTGCCAGCAGTTCCCGACAGGAGAACACCGGGGAGCTGTTTTTT
>TRBD2|TRBV20-1|TRBJ2-5|many
CSARPGTSAGGTQYF
TGCAGTGCTAGACCAGGGACTAGCGCCGGAGGGACCCAGTACTTC
>TRBD2|TRBV7-7|TRBJ2-5|few
CASSSPGLEETQYF
TGTGCCAGCAGCAGTCCGGGACTAGAAGAGACCCAGTACTTC
>-|TRBV24-1|TRBJ1-2|many
CATSDATGQSNYGYTF
TGTGCCACCAGTGATGCCACAGGACAATCTAACTATGGCTACACCTTC
>-|TRBV5-1|TRBJ1-1|few
CASSSSPSRPNTEAFF
TGCGCCAGCAGCTCTTCTCCGTCCAGACCGAACACTGAAGCTTTCTTT
>TRBD1|TRBV7-2|TRBJ1-2|few
CASSLSQGAYYGYTF
TGTGCCAGCAGCTTGTCCCAGGGGGCCTACTATGGCTACACCTTC